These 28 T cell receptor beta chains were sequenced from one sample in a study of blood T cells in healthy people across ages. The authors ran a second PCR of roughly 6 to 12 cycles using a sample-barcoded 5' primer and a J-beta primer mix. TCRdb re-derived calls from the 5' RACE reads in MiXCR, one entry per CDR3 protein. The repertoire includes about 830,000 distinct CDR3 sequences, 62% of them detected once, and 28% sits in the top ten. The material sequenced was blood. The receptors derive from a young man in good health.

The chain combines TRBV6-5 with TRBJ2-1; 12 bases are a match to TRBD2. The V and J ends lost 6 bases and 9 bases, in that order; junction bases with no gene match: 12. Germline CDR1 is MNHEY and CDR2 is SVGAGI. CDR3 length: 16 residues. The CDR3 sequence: CASRVTSGGIQVEQFF. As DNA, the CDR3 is TGTGCCAGCAGGGTGACTAGCGGGGGAATTCAGGTTGAGCAGTTCTTC.

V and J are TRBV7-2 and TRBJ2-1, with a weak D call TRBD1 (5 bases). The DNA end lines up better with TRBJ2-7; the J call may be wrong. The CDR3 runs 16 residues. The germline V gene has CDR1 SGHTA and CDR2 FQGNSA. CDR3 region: CASTDSPLVSYNEQYF. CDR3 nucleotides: TGTGCCAGCACAGACAGCCCCCTAGTTTCCTACAATGAGCAGTACTTC.

The DNA for the CDR3 is TGTGCCAGCAGCTCGACACAGAACACTGAAGCTTTCTTT. This sequence encodes CASSSTQNTEAFF. The chain joins TRBV6-6 to TRBJ1-1; D gene unclear. V dropped 6 bases and J dropped 1 base, with 9 bases sitting between them. The CDR3 sequence is 13 residues long. Germline CDR1 reads MNHNY; CDR2 reads SVGAGI (reference sequence).

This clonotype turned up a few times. In DNA form, the CDR3 reads TGTGCCAGCACCCTAAGGGGGGACAGGGCGACCTACGAGCAGTACTTC. This translates into CASTLRGDRATYEQYF. The chain combines TRBV2 with TRBJ2-7; 9 nucleotides align to TRBD1. The J segment lost 2 bases and the V segment lost 7 bases, leaving 12 bases of the junction unmatched. CDR1 and CDR2 from the germline V gene are SNHLY and FYNNEI. CDR3 length: 16 residues.

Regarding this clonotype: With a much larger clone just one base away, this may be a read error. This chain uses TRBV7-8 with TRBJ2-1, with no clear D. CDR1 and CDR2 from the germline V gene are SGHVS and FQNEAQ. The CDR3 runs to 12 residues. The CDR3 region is CTSSFGGNEQFF. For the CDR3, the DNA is TGTACCAGCAGCTTCGGTGGGAATGAGCAGTTCTTC. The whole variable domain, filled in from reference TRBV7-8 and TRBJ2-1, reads GAGVSQSPRYKVAKRGQDVALRCDPISGHVSLFWYQQALGQGPEFLTYFQNEAQLDKSGLPSDRFFAERPEGSVSTLKIQRTQQEDSAVYLCTSSFGGNEQFFGPGTRLTVL.

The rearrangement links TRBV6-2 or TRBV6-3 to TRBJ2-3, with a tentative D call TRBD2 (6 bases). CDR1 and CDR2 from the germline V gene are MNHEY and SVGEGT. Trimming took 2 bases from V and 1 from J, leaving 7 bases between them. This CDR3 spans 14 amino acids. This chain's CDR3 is CASSYVAGTDTQYF. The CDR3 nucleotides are TGTGCCAGCAGTTACGTAGCGGGCACAGATACGCAGTATTTT.

In DNA, the CDR3 is TGTGCCAGCAGCTTACAGTCAGGGTGGCTGAACACTGAAGCTTTCTTT. Translation: CASSLQSGWLNTEAFF. The chain joins TRBV7-2 to TRBJ1-1; tentatively, D is TRBD1 (5 bases). The CDR3 length is 16 residues. In germline, CDR1 is SGHTA, CDR2 FQGNSA. The germline V and J ends were trimmed by 2 bases and 0 bases, with 13 bases remaining between them.

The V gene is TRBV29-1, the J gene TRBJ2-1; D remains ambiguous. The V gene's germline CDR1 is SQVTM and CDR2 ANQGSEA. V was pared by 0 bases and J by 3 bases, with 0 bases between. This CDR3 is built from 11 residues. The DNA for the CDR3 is TGCAGCGTTGAAGACTACAATGAGCAGTTCTTC. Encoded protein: CSVEDYNEQFF.

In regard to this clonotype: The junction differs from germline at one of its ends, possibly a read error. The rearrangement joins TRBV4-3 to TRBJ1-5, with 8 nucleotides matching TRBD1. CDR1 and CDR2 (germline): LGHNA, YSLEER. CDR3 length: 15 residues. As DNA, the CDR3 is TGCGCCAGCAGCCAAGTCCCAGGGGGCAACCAGCCCCAGCATTTT. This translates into CASSQVPGGNQPQHF.

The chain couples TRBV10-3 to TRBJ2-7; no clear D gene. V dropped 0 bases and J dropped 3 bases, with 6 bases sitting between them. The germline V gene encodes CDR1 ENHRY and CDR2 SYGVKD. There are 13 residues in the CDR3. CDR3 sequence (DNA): TGTGCCATCAGTGAGTCTGTATTCTACGAGCAGTACTTC. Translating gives CAISESVFYEQYF.

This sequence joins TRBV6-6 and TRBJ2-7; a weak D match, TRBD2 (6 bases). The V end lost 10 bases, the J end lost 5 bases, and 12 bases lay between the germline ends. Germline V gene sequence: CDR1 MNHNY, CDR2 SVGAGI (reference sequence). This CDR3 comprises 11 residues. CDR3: CAMGRGNEQYF. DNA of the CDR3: TGTGCCATGGGGCGCGGGAACGAGCAGTACTTC.

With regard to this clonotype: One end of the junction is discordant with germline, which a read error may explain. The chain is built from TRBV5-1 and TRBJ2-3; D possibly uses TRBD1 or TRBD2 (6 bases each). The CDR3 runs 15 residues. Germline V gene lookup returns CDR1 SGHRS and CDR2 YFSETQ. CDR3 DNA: TGCGCCAGCGGCTTGGTCAGGGGAGGTACAGATACGCAGTATTTT. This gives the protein CASGLVRGGTDTQYF.

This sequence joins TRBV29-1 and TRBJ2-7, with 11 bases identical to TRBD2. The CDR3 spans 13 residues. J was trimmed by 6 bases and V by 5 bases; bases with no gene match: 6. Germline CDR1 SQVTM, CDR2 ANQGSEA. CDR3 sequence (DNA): TGCAGCGTTACGACTAGCGGGGCGAGCGAGCAGTACTTC. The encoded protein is CSVTTSGASEQYF.

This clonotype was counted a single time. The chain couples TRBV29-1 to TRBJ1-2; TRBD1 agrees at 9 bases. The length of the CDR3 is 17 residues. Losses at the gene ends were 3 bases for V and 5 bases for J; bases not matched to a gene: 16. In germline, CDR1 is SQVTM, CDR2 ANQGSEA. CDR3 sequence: CSVETYGQGRGAYGYTF. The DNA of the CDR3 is TGCAGCGTTGAGACCTATGGACAGGGGAGGGGGGCTTATGGCTACACCTTC. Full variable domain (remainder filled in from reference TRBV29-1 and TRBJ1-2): SAVISQKPSRDICQRGTSLTIQCQVDSQVTMMFWYRQQPGQSLTLIATANQGSEATYESGFVIDKFPISRPNLTFSTLTVSNMSPEDSSIYLCSVETYGQGRGAYGYTFGSGTRLTVV.

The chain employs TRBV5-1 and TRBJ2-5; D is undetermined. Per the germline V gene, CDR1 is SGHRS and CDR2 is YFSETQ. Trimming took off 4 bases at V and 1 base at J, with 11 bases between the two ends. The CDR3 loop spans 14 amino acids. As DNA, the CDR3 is TGCGCCAGCAGCCCGGAAGGTCCCCAAGAGACCCAGTACTTC. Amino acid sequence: CASSPEGPQETQYF.

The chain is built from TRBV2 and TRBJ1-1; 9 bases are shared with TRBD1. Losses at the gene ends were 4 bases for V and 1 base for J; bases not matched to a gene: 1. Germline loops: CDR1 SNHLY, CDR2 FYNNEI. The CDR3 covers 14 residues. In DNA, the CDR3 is TGTGCCAGCAGTGGACAGGGGGAGAACACTGAAGCTTTCTTT. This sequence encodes CASSGQGENTEAFF.

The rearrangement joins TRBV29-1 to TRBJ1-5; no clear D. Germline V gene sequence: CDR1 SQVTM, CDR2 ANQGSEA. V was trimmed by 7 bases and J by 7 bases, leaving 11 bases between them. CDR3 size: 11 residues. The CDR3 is CSESIFQPQHF. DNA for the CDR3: TGCAGCGAGTCTATTTTCCAGCCCCAGCATTTT.

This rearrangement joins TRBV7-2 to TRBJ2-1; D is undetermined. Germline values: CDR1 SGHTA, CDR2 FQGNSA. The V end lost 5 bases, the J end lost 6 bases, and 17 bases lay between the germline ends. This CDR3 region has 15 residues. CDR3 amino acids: CASSPKALPSNEQFF. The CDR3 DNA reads TGTGCCAGCAGCCCGAAGGCGCTACCCTCCAATGAGCAGTTCTTC.

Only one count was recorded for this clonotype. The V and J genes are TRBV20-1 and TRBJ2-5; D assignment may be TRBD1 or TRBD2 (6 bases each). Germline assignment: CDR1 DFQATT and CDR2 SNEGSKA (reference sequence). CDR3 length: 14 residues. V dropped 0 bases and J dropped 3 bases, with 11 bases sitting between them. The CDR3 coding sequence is TGCAGTGCTAGAGATCGGGGGCCCAAAGAGACCCAGTACTTC. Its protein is CSARDRGPKETQYF.

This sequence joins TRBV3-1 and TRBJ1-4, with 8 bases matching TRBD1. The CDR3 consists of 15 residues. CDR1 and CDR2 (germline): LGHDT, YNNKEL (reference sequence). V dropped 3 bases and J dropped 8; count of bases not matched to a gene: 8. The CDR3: CASSQGTTGGEKLFF. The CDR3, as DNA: TGTGCCAGCAGCCAGGGTACAACAGGGGGGGAAAAACTGTTTTTT.

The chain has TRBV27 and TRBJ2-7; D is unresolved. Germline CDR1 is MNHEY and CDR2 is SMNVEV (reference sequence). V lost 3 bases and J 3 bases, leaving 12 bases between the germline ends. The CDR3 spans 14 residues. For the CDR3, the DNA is TGTGCCAGCAGTTTCGGATTCCAGATCTACGAGCAGTACTTC. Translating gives CASSFGFQIYEQYF.

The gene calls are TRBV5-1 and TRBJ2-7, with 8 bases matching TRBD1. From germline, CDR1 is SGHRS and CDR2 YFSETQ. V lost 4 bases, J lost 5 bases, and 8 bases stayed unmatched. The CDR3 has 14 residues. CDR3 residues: CASSVEDRENEQYF. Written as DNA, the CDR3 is TGCGCCAGCAGCGTAGAGGACAGGGAGAACGAGCAGTACTTC.

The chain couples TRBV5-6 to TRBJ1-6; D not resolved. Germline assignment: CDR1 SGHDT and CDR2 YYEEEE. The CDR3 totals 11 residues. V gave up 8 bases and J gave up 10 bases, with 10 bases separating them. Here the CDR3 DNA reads TGTGCCAGAAGACTGGGCTCACCCCTCCACTTT. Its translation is CARRLGSPLHF.

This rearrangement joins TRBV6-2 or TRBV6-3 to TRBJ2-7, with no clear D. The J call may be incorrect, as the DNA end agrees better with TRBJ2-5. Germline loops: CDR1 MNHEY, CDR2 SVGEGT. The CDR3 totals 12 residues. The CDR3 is CATNRPPETQYF. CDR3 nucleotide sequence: TGTGCCACCAACCGTCCGCCAGAGACCCAGTACTTC.

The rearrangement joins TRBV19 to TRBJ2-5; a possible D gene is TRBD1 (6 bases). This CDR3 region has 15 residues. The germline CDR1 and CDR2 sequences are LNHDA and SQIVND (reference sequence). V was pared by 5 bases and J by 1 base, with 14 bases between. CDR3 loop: CASSSPGTPQETQYF. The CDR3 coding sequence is TGTGCCAGTAGTTCCCCCGGGACACCCCAAGAGACCCAGTACTTC.

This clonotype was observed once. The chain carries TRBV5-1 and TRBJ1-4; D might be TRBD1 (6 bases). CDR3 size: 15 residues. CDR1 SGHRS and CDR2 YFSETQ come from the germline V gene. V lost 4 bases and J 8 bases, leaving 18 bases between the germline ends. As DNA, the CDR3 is TGCGCCAGCAGCCCCTCGGGGGCCGCCGAGGAAAAACTGTTTTTT. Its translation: CASSPSGAAEEKLFF. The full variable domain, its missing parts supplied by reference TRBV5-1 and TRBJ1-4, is KAGVTQTPRYLIKTRGQQVTLSCSPISGHRSVSWYQQTPGQGLQFLFEYFSETQRNKGNFPGRFSGRQFSNSRSEMNVSTLELGDSALYLCASSPSGAAEEKLFFGSGTQLSVL.

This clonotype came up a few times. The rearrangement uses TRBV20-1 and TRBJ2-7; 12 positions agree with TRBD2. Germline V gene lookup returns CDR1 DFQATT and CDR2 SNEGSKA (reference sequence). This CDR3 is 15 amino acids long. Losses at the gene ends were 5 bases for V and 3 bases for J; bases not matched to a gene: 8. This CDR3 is CSAEMTSGGLYEQYF. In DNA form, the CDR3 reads TGCAGTGCTGAGATGACTAGCGGGGGCCTCTACGAGCAGTACTTC.

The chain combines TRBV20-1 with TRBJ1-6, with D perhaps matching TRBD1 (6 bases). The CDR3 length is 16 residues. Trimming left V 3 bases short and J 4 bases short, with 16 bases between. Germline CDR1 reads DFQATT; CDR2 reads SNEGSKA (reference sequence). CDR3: CSASQFGTTYNSPLHF. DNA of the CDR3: TGCAGTGCTAGTCAGTTCGGGACAACTTATAATTCACCCCTCCACTTT.